The 26 T cell receptor beta chains in this list originate from one sample, sequenced in a study of blood T cell repertoires in COVID-19. Here immunoSEQ multiplex PCR was the method, and the copy in TCRdb shows in-frame clones only, minus some. The sample consists of fewer than 130,000 clones, approximately 90% of them appearing once. The source material was peripheral blood. These receptors were taken from a human donor in a cohort sampled during active COVID-19.

The chain's CDR3 is CASSFGQGHEQYF. The CDR3 region has the DNA TGTGCCAGCAGCTTTGGACAGGGCCACGAGCAGTACTTC. J is TRBJ2-7 and V is TRBV7-9; 8 bases are a match to TRBD1. Germline V CDR1 and CDR2: SEHNR, FQNEAQ (reference sequence). The CDR3 is 13 amino acids. With V trimmed by 3 bases and J by 5 bases, 3 bases remained unmatched.

This clone was counted once. The chain joins TRBV3-1 (or the pseudogene TRBV3-2) to TRBJ1-3, with D hard to call. V lost 4 bases to trimming and J lost 4 bases, with 11 bases between them. The CDR3 runs to 14 residues. CDR1 and CDR2 (germline): LGHDT, YNNKEL (reference sequence). CDR3: CASSPAGGGNTIYF. Here the CDR3 DNA reads TGTGCCAGCAGCCCGGCAGGAGGGGGAAACACCATATATTTT.

The chain has TRBV5-6 and TRBJ1-3; tentatively, D is TRBD1 (5 bases). CDR1 and CDR2 (germline): SGHDT, YYEEEE. The CDR3 totals 16 residues. Between the trimmed V and J ends, which lost 0 bases and 0 bases, there was a span of 10 bases. The DNA for the CDR3 is TGTGCCAGCAGCTTGGGGGGGACTCTCTCTGGAAACACCATATATTTT. This codes for CASSLGGTLSGNTIYF.

The J gene is TRBJ1-3, the V gene TRBV5-1; D is perhaps TRBD1 (6 bases). Trimming left V 0 bases short and J 0 bases short, with 13 bases between. The CDR3 is 17 residues long. Germline V gene lookup returns CDR1 SGHRS and CDR2 YFSETQ. For the CDR3, the DNA is TGCGCCAGCAGCTTGGAATTCACAGGGAGCTCTGGAAACACCATATATTTT. Protein product: CASSLEFTGSSGNTIYF.

Here the CDR3 reads CASSPWTPNTGELFF. DNA of the CDR3: TGTGCCAGCAGCCCGTGGACTCCCAACACCGGGGAGCTGTTTTTT. This chain connects TRBV9 to TRBJ2-2, with D tentatively TRBD2 (5 bases). The germline V gene has CDR1 SGDLS and CDR2 YYNGEE. This CDR3 contains 15 residues. With 4 bases removed from V and 2 bases from J, the gap between germline ends came to 12 bases.

V is TRBV10-3 and J is TRBJ1-4, with D unresolved. CDR3 size: 13 residues. Germline assignment: CDR1 ENHRY and CDR2 SYGVKD. Between the trimmed V and J ends, which lost 4 bases and 5 bases, there was a span of 8 bases. The CDR3 here is CAISASPNEKLFF. CDR3 DNA: TGTGCCATCAGTGCGTCTCCGAATGAAAAACTGTTTTTT.

This chain links TRBV29-1 with TRBJ1-2, with TRBD1 as a possible D gene (5 bases). V was shortened by 4 bases and J by 3 bases, with 9 bases between the two germline ends. There are 12 residues in the CDR3. CDR1 is SQVTM, CDR2 ANQGSEA, per germline. The CDR3 nucleotides read TGCAGCGTTGTCTCGGGGGACTATGGCTACACCTTC. Translation gives CSVVSGDYGYTF.

The chain uses TRBV7-2 and TRBJ2-1, with D unclear. The CDR3 is made up of 11 amino acids. With 7 bases removed from V and 7 bases from J, the gap between germline ends came to 8 bases. Germline CDR1 is SGHTA and CDR2 is FQGNSA. CDR3 bases: TGTGCCAGCACCTCTTTTAATGAGCAGTTCTTC. Translated: CASTSFNEQFF.

The gene calls are TRBV30 and TRBJ1-6; D gene unclear. The germline gives CDR1 GTSNPN, CDR2 SVGIG (reference sequence). V was trimmed by 0 bases and J by 7 bases, leaving 13 bases between them. CDR3 length: 15 residues. The CDR3 coding sequence is TGTGCCTGGAGTGTACCGCCATCCGGGAATTCACCCCTCCACTTT. Protein product: CAWSVPPSGNSPLHF.

V usage is TRBV10-3 and J usage is TRBJ2-7, with 9 bases identical to TRBD1. The CDR3 contains 12 residues. CDR1 and CDR2 (germline): ENHRY, SYGVKD. Trimming removed 10 bases from V and 5 bases from J; junction bases left unmatched: 6. For the CDR3, the DNA is TGTGCCACCACGGGACAGGGAAACGAGCAGTACTTC. The encoded protein is CATTGQGNEQYF.

V gene TRBV5-1 combines with J gene TRBJ2-1; D perhaps matches TRBD2 (5 bases). V was pared by 4 bases and J by 7 bases, with 9 bases between. Per the germline V gene, CDR1 is SGHRS and CDR2 is YFSETQ. This CDR3 contains 12 residues. The CDR3 DNA reads TGCGCCAGCAGCCCGGACTGGAATGAGCAGTTCTTC. Translated, it gives CASSPDWNEQFF.

V is TRBV5-6 and J is TRBJ1-5; D gene ambiguous. V lost 2 bases to trimming and J lost 6 bases, with 12 bases between them. Germline V lookup: CDR1 SGHDT, CDR2 YYEEEE. The length of the CDR3 is 14 residues. CDR3 nucleotide sequence: TGTGCCAGCAGCTTTTTACGGGATCTTCAGCCCCAGCATTTT. The encoded protein is CASSFLRDLQPQHF.

The gene calls are TRBV5-3 and TRBJ1-5, with TRBD1 matching over 10 bases. TRBV5-3 is noted as an ORF with a role that remains uncertain. The CDR3 spans 17 residues. The V gene end was trimmed by 4 bases and the J gene end by 6 bases; junction bases not matched to a gene: 13. The CDR3 nucleotides are TGTGCCAGAAGCGGGGCCCGGGACAGGGGACTAGGTCAGCCCCAGCATTTT. Amino acid sequence: CARSGARDRGLGQPQHF.

V and J are TRBV7-9 and TRBJ2-1; 13 nucleotides align to TRBD2. Germline lookup yields CDR1 SEHNR and CDR2 FQNEAQ (reference sequence). The CDR3 has 18 amino acids. V gave up 5 bases and J gave up 10 bases; unmatched junction bases: 17. The CDR3 region is CASSPNGRTSGSIREQFF. CDR3 DNA sequence: TGTGCCAGCAGCCCCAATGGGAGGACTAGCGGGAGTATTAGGGAGCAGTTCTTC.

This sequence joins TRBV7-6 and TRBJ2-1; no clear D. The germline V gene has CDR1 SGHVS and CDR2 FNYEAQ. CDR3 length equals 12 residues. The ends were cut back, 1 base at V and 6 bases at J, with 4 bases in the middle. CDR3 region: CASSLESNEQFF. The CDR3 region has the DNA TGTGCCAGCAGCTTAGAGAGCAATGAGCAGTTCTTC.

The rearrangement joins TRBV15 to TRBJ2-2; D unresolved. Looked up from germline, CDR1 is LNHNV and CDR2 is YYDKDF (reference sequence). V was clipped by 6 bases and J by 0 bases, with 14 bases between them. The CDR3 covers 16 residues. CDR3 in DNA: TGTGCCACCAGGAGGTCTCTACCGGCGAACACCGGGGAGCTGTTTTTT. It codes for CATRRSLPANTGELFF.

The genes are TRBV5-1 and TRBJ1-5; D unresolved. V was cut by 1 base and J by 0 bases, with 11 bases left in between. This CDR3 comprises 16 residues. The germline V gene has CDR1 SGHRS and CDR2 YFSETQ. CDR3 amino acids: CASSLSHSNSNQPQHF. The CDR3 DNA follows: TGCGCCAGCAGCTTGTCGCACAGTAATAGCAATCAGCCCCAGCATTTT.

J is TRBJ2-1 and V is TRBV6-1; a possible D gene is TRBD1 (6 bases). V was cut by 3 bases and J by 9 bases, with 15 bases left in between. Germline CDR1 MNHNS, CDR2 SASEGT. There are 14 residues in the CDR3. The CDR3 DNA sequence: TGTGCCAGCAGTGACCAGGGGACAAGGAGTGAGCAGTTCTTC. This codes for CASSDQGTRSEQFF.

The chain recombines TRBV30 with TRBJ1-1; D may be TRBD1 (5 bases). CDR3 length: 15 residues. Trimming removed 8 bases at V and 0 bases at J, with 19 bases between. Germline lookup yields CDR1 GTSNPN and CDR2 SVGIG (reference sequence). CDR3 nucleotides: TGTGCCGTGTTGGGCAGGGCTCTGATGAACACTGAAGCTTTCTTT. Amino acid sequence: CAVLGRALMNTEAFF.

This rearrangement joins TRBV19 to TRBJ2-1; perhaps TRBD2 as D (6 bases). V shed 4 bases and J shed 0 bases, with 16 bases lying between them. The CDR3 has 17 residues. The germline gives CDR1 LNHDA, CDR2 SQIVND (reference sequence). The CDR3 spells CASSSRVGGSSYNEQFF. As DNA, the CDR3 is TGTGCCAGTAGTAGCCGCGTTGGGGGGAGCTCCTACAATGAGCAGTTCTTC. Variable domain in full (rest from reference TRBV19 and TRBJ2-1): DGGITQSPKYLFRKEGQNVTLSCEQNLNHDAMYWYRQDPGQGLRLIYYSQIVNDFQKGDIAEGYSVSREKKESFPLTVTSAQKNPTAFYLCASSSRVGGSSYNEQFFGPGTRLTVL.

V and J are TRBV6-2 or TRBV6-3 and TRBJ1-1; D uncertain. The germline gives CDR1 MNHEY, CDR2 SVGEGT. V was pared by 2 bases and J by 4 bases, with 5 bases between. The CDR3 has 12 amino acids. In nucleotides, the CDR3 is TGTGCCAGCAGTTACGCGTTCACTGAAGCTTTCTTT. Translated, it gives CASSYAFTEAFF.

The DNA for the CDR3 is TGTGCCAGCAGCCGTAGCGGGGAAGAGACCCAGTACTTC. Residues: CASSRSGEETQYF. The chain has TRBV5-4 and TRBJ2-5; 8 bases fit TRBD2. V was clipped by 4 bases and J by 3 bases; unmatched bases: 2. This CDR3 spans 13 amino acids. Germline V CDR1 and CDR2: SGHNT, YYREEE (reference sequence).

The chain combines TRBV5-5 with TRBJ2-7; D unresolved. Germline CDR1 is SGHKS and CDR2 is YYEKEE (reference sequence). This CDR3 region has 14 residues. V was trimmed by 2 bases and J by 3 bases, leaving 12 bases between them. CDR3 in amino acids: CASSLQSPNYEQYF. DNA of the CDR3: TGTGCCAGCAGCTTACAATCACCAAACTACGAGCAGTACTTC.

The chain uses TRBV6-1 and TRBJ1-6; D is ambiguous. This CDR3 comprises 13 residues. Germline CDR1 reads MNHNS; CDR2 reads SASEGT. Between the trimmed V and J ends, which lost 2 bases and 7 bases, there was a span of 6 bases. For the CDR3, the DNA is TGTGCCAGCAGTGAATATATGAATTCACCCCTCCACTTT. Residues: CASSEYMNSPLHF.

CDR3 residues: CASSDLGNQPQHF. CDR3 DNA: TGTGCCAGCAGTGACCTTGGCAATCAGCCCCAGCATTTT. J is TRBJ1-5 and V is TRBV25-1; D is unresolved. The length of the CDR3 is 13 residues. Germline CDR1 is MGHDK and CDR2 is SYGVNS. Trimming shortened V by 3 bases and J by 2 bases, and 5 bases separated the two germline ends. Variable domain in full (rest from reference TRBV25-1 and TRBJ1-5): EADIYQTPRYLVIGTGKKITLECSQTMGHDKMYWYQQDPGMELHLIHYSYGVNSTEKGDLSSESTVSRIRTEHFPLTLESARPSHTSQYLCASSDLGNQPQHFGDGTRLSIL.

The chain carries TRBV19 and TRBJ2-5; tentative D call: TRBD1 (5 bases). Germline V gives CDR1 LNHDA, CDR2 SQIVND (reference sequence). The CDR3 runs to 14 residues. V lost 2 bases and J 2 bases, leaving 9 bases between the germline ends. The CDR3 DNA is TGTGCCAGTAGTATAAGGAACAGGCAAGAGACCCAGTACTTC. This sequence encodes CASSIRNRQETQYF.